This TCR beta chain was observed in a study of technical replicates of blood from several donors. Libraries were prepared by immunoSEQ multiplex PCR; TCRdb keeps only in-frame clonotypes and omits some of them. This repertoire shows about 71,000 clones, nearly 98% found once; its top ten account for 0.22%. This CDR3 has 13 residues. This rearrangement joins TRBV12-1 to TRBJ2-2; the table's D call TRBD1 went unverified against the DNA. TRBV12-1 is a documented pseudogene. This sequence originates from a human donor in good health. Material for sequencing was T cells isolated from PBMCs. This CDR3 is CASGQGTTGELFF. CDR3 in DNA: TGCGCCTCGGGACAGGGGACCACCGGGGAGCTGTTTTTT.